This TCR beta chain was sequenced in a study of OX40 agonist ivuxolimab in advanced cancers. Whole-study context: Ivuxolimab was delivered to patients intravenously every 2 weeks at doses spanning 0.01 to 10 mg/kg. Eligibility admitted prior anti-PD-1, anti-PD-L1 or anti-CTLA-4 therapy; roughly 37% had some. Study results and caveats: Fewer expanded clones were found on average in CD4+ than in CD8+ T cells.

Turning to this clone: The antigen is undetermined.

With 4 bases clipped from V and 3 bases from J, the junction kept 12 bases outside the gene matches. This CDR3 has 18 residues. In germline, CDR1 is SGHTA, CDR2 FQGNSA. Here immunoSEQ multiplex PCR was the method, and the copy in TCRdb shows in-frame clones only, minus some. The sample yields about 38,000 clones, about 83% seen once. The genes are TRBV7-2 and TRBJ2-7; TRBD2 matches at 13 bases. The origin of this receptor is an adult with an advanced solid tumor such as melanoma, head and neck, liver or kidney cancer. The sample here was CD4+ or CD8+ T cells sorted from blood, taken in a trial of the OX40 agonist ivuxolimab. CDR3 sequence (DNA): TGTGCCAGCAGCTCCCGGACTAGCGGGAGAAATGGACGCTACGAGCAGTACTTC. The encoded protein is CASSSRTSGRNGRYEQYF.